This TCR beta chain was sequenced in a study of blood T cells in healthy people across ages. Study results and limitations: Across the age range, TCR beta diversity per million T cells fell in a roughly linear way. Versus aged donors, long-lived donors had higher diversity and more naive CD4+ cells.

Concerning this clonotype itself: Its specificity is unknown.

Per individual sample, total RNA of at least 6 micrograms was extracted. The second PCR ran about 6 to 11 cycles with a sample-barcoded 5' primer and J-beta primers. All cDNA molecules were each tagged by a template-switch adaptor with 12 random nucleotides. TCRdb re-derived calls from the 5' RACE reads in MiXCR, one entry per CDR3 protein. The sample contains about 810,000 distinct CDR3 sequences, approximately 35% of which appear only once. Deletions cut 1 base from V and 4 bases from J, with 14 bases between. Per germline, CDR1 DFQATT and CDR2 SNEGSKA (reference sequence). CDR3 size: 15 residues. The V gene is TRBV20-1, the J gene TRBJ1-5, with D unresolved. The sample was blood. This TCR was recovered from a young man in good health. DNA of the CDR3: TGCAGTGCTAGAGTCCAATCGCGCGGGAATCAGCCCCAGCATTTT. Translation gives CSARVQSRGNQPQHF.